This record covers a single TCR beta chain. CDR1 and CDR2 from the germline V gene are MNHNS and SASEGT. CDR3 length: 14 amino acids. Trimming removed 6 bases at V and 7 bases at J, with 16 bases between. These data come from a study of shared T cell receptors in the human thymus. TCRdb's copy holds only in-frame clones and misses some; the assay was immunoSEQ multiplex PCR. This table has hundreds of thousands of clones, over 75% appearing once. These data also formed part of another study, on human thymus T cells. Per that paper: Resections that were taken during corrective heart surgery supplied the thymus tissue. Related work found strong thymic repertoire overlap between unrelated individuals.

The clonotype was recovered from a boy under two years old with a congenital heart defect. J is TRBJ1-5 and V is TRBV6-1, with D possibly matching TRBD1 (5 bases). Sequencing input: thymocytes. CDR3 sequence reads: CASRLWGGQQPQHF. The CDR3 DNA follows: TGTGCCAGCAGGTTATGGGGGGGTCAGCAGCCCCAGCATTTT.